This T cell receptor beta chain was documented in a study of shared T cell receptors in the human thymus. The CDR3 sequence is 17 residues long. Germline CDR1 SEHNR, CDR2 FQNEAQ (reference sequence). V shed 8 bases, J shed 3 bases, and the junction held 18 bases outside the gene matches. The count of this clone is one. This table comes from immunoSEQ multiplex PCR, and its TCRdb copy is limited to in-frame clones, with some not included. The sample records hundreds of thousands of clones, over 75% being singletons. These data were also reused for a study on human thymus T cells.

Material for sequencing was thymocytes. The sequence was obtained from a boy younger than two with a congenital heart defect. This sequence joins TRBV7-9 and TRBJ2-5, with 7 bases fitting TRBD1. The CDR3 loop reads CASRTFPGQIWEETQYF. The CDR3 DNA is TGTGCCAGCCGGACTTTTCCGGGACAGATCTGGGAAGAGACCCAGTACTTC.